The rows below give T cell receptor beta chains drawn from one sample of a study of cytomegalovirus exposure and HLA in healthy donors. Libraries were prepared by immunoSEQ multiplex PCR; TCRdb keeps only in-frame clonotypes and omits some of them. Of 150,000 or so clones listed, approximately 85% were seen once; the top ten hold about 2.4%. Sequencing was performed on PBMCs. Receptors originate from a young woman in good health and CMV-seronegative. The CDR3 runs from the conserved cysteine through the conserved F or W. A D gene is named only where the DNA matches it firmly. Only some rows state a clone size, as once, few, many or a class for expanded clones.

CDR3 protein | CDR3 DNA | clone size | V gene | D gene | J gene
CASEIGTSGFTDTQYF | TGTGCCAGCGAAATCGGGACTAGCGGGTTCACAGATACGCAGTATTTT | NA | TRBV28 | TRBD2 | TRBJ2-3
CASTEAGTVLNQPQHF | TGTGCCAGTACTGAAGCCGGGACAGTATTAAATCAGCCCCAGCATTTT | NA | TRBV19 | TRBD1 | TRBJ1-5
CASSPGTGIRTGELFF | TGTGCCAGCAGCCCCGGGACAGGGATACGCACCGGGGAGCTGTTTTTT | NA | TRBV14 | TRBD1 | TRBJ2-2
CATGVLAGALYQETQYF | TGTGCCACCGGCGTCCTAGCGGGGGCCCTGTACCAAGAGACCCAGTACTTC | NA | TRBV15 | TRBD2 | TRBJ2-5
CASSPFPGQTNSPLHF | TGTGCCAGCAGTCCGTTCCCGGGACAGACTAATTCACCCCTCCACTTT | NA | TRBV7-9 | TRBD1 | TRBJ1-6
CASSQDRTAGGPYEQYF | TGCGCCAGCAGCCAAGATAGGACCGCGGGAGGTCCCTACGAGCAGTACTTC | NA | TRBV4-1 | TRBD2 | TRBJ2-7
CASSSTANYGYTF | TGTGCCAGCAGCTCGACAGCTAACTATGGCTACACCTTC | NA | TRBV7-3 | NA | TRBJ1-2
CASSLSGREQYF | TGTGCCAGCAGCCTGTCGGGTCGGGAGCAGTACTTC | once | TRBV5-5 | NA | TRBJ2-5
CAISKTGPSYEQYF | TGTGCCATCAGTAAAACAGGGCCTTCCTACGAGCAGTACTTC | NA | TRBV10-3 | NA | TRBJ2-7
CASSLVGQDYTDTQYF | TGTGCCAGCAGCTTAGTTGGACAGGATTACACAGATACGCAGTATTTT | once | TRBV11-2 | TRBD1 | TRBJ2-3
CASSVNLGDRGSYEQYF | TGTGCCAGCAGTGTAAATCTTGGGGACAGGGGCTCCTACGAGCAGTACTTC | NA | TRBV25-1 | TRBD1 | TRBJ2-7
CASSLFSCSHGGGCYGYTF | TGCGCCAGCAGCTTGTTCTCCTGCTCCCACGGGGGAGGTTGCTATGGCTACACCTTC | once | TRBV5-1 | NA | TRBJ1-2
CASSLGVAGETGELFF | TGTGCCAGCAGCTTAGGGGTAGCGGGGGAGACCGGGGAGCTGTTTTTT | NA | TRBV13 | TRBD2 | TRBJ2-2
CASSPRDRDNEQFF | TGCGCCAGCAGCCCCCGGGACAGAGACAATGAGCAGTTCTTC | NA | TRBV5-1 | TRBD1 | TRBJ2-1
CASSSASGQGWNQPQHF | TGTGCCAGCAGTTCCGCCTCGGGACAGGGTTGGAATCAGCCCCAGCATTTT | NA | TRBV28 | TRBD1 | TRBJ1-5
CASSEQGNAGELFF | TGTGCCAGCAGCGAACAGGGTAACGCCGGGGAGCTGTTTTTT | NA | TRBV6-4 | NA | TRBJ2-2
CASSLGGGDEQFF | TGTGCCAGCAGTCTCGGGGGGGGTGATGAGCAGTTCTTC | NA | TRBV27 | TRBD2 | TRBJ2-1
CASSSTGTLYNEQFF | TGTGCCAGCAGCTCCACAGGGACCCTCTACAATGAGCAGTTCTTC | NA | TRBV7-9 | NA | TRBJ2-1
CASSQDRGGTEAFF | TGTGCCAGCAGCCAAGACAGGGGGGGAACTGAAGCTTTCTTT | NA | TRBV5-4 | TRBD1 | TRBJ1-1
CASTLGGSYNEQFF | TGTGCCAGCACCCTGGGGGGGTCCTACAATGAGCAGTTCTTC | NA | TRBV27 | TRBD2 | TRBJ2-1
CASSLAWEPNSGNTIYF | TGTGCCAGCAGCTTAGCTTGGGAGCCCAACTCTGGAAACACCATATATTTT | NA | TRBV7-6 | NA | TRBJ1-3
CASSFVQFARGEQYF | TGTGCCAGCAGCTTTGTGCAGTTCGCCCGAGGCGAGCAGTACTTC | once | TRBV7-9 | NA | TRBJ2-7
CASSEKATGVDGYTF | TGTGCCAGCAGTGAAAAGGCGACAGGGGTGGATGGCTACACCTTC | NA | TRBV6-1 | TRBD1 | TRBJ1-2
CASSLGAGASYEQYF | TGCGCCAGCAGCTTGGGGGCGGGAGCATCCTACGAGCAGTACTTC | NA | TRBV5-1 | TRBD2 | TRBJ2-7
CASSMRGWGTDTQYF | TGTGCCAGTAGTATGCGGGGATGGGGCACAGATACGCAGTATTTT | NA | TRBV19 | NA | TRBJ2-3
CASSVTGSPTEAFF | TGTGCCAGCAGCGTGACAGGGAGCCCCACTGAAGCTTTCTTT | once | TRBV28 | TRBD1 | TRBJ1-1
CASSLVTGTGIGNQPQHF | TGTGCCAGCAGCTTAGTAACCGGGACAGGGATTGGCAATCAGCCCCAGCATTTT | NA | TRBV7-8 | TRBD1 | TRBJ1-5
CASSIKAVRSLSGNTIYF | TGTGCCAGCAGTATAAAGGCAGTGAGGAGTCTGTCTGGAAACACCATATATTTT | NA | TRBV6-4 | NA | TRBJ1-3
CASSKGQGGNQPQHF | TGTGCCAGTAGTAAAGGACAGGGGGGCAATCAGCCCCAGCATTTT | NA | TRBV19 | TRBD1 | TRBJ1-5
CASSPPKGALMNTEAFF | TGTGCCAGCTCACCACCTAAGGGGGCTCTCATGAACACTGAAGCTTTCTTT | NA | TRBV18 | TRBD1 | TRBJ1-1
CASSYTSWGGGLPETQYF | TGTGCCAGCAGTTACACCTCCTGGGGCGGGGGGCTCCCAGAGACCCAGTACTTC | NA | TRBV27 | TRBD2 | TRBJ2-5
CASSQDGGGSSYNEQFF | TGTGCCAGCAGCCAAGATGGCGGGGGGTCAAGCTACAATGAGCAGTTCTTC | NA | TRBV4-2 | TRBD2 | TRBJ2-1
CASSEGRAAPYEQYF | TGTGCCAGCAGTGAAGGGAGGGCAGCCCCCTACGAGCAGTACTTC | NA | TRBV6-1 | NA | TRBJ2-7
CASSPGGGYGYTF | TGTGCCAGCAGCCCAGGGGGTGGCTATGGCTACACCTTC | few | TRBV11-2 | TRBD1 | TRBJ1-2
CASSLVGGSTEAFF | TGCGCCAGCAGCTTGGTTGGGGGGAGCACTGAAGCTTTCTTT | NA | TRBV5-1 | NA | TRBJ1-1
CASSLIQGGTQYF | TGTGCCAGCAGTTTAATCCAGGGGGGGACCCAGTACTTC | NA | TRBV28 | NA | TRBJ2-5
CSVVSGGETQYF | TGCAGCGTCGTATCGGGAGGGGAGACCCAGTACTTC | NA | TRBV29-1 | TRBD2 | TRBJ2-5
CATSPRDRVDFQETQYF | TGTGCCACCAGCCCCCGGGACAGGGTAGATTTCCAAGAGACCCAGTACTTC | NA | TRBV15 | TRBD1 | TRBJ2-5
CASSIRPGTGIEAFF | TGTGCCAGTAGTATCCGTCCCGGGACAGGGATTGAAGCTTTCTTT | NA | TRBV19 | TRBD1 | TRBJ1-1
CASSFQRSSYEQYF | TGTGCCAGCAGTTTCCAGCGGAGTTCCTACGAGCAGTACTTC | NA | TRBV27 | NA | TRBJ2-7
CASSETRGSYNEQFF | TGTGCCAGCAGTGAGACTAGAGGGTCCTACAATGAGCAGTTCTTC | NA | TRBV2 | NA | TRBJ2-1
CASVPEQLPNTEAFF | TGTGCCAGCGTTCCGGAGCAGCTCCCGAACACTGAAGCTTTCTTT | NA | TRBV2 | NA | TRBJ1-1
CSVARDYDYTF | TGCAGCGTTGCCAGGGACTATGACTACACCTTC | NA | TRBV29-1 | NA | TRBJ1-2
CASLERAGSTDTQYF | TGCGCCAGCCTAGAACGGGCGGGGAGCACAGATACGCAGTATTTT | NA | TRBV5-1 | NA | TRBJ2-3
CASSLDTRTGELFF | TGTGCCAGCAGCTTGGACACCCGCACCGGGGAGCTGTTTTTT | few | TRBV5-4 | NA | TRBJ2-2
CASTDWDRGSSTDTQYF | TGTGCCAGCACCGATTGGGACAGGGGCTCGAGCACAGATACGCAGTATTTT | NA | TRBV13 | TRBD1 | TRBJ2-3
CAISVDRHRGEAFF | TGTGCCATCAGTGTGGACCGACATCGGGGTGAAGCTTTCTTT | NA | TRBV10-3 | NA | TRBJ1-1
CASSPPGGVNSPLHF | TGTGCCAGCTCACCGCCGGGGGGCGTTAATTCACCCCTCCACTTT | few | TRBV18 | NA | TRBJ1-6
CASSQVVRSYEQYF | TGCGCCAGCAGCCAAGTGGTCAGGTCCTACGAGCAGTACTTC | few | TRBV4-1 | NA | TRBJ2-7
CASQPGQGAHRELFF | TGTGCCAGCCAGCCGGGACAGGGAGCCCACCGGGAGCTGTTTTTT | NA | TRBV6-5 | TRBD1 | TRBJ2-2
CAWGTGAKETQYF | TGTGCCTGGGGGACAGGGGCCAAAGAGACCCAGTACTTC | NA | TRBV30 | TRBD1 | TRBJ2-5
CASSVGGGKETQYF | TGTGCCAGCAGCGTAGGCGGGGGAAAAGAGACCCAGTACTTC | NA | TRBV9 | TRBD2 | TRBJ2-5
CASSPIAGEDTQYF | TGTGCCAGCAGTCCAATAGCGGGGGAGGATACGCAGTATTTT | once | TRBV27 | TRBD2 | TRBJ2-3
CATSRPGTSGGQETQYF | TGTGCCACCAGCAGACCCGGGACTAGCGGGGGGCAAGAGACCCAGTACTTC | NA | TRBV15 | TRBD2 | TRBJ2-5
CASSFFRQGGYTF | TGTGCCAGCAGTTTTTTTCGACAGGGCGGCTACACCTTC | NA | TRBV27 | TRBD1 | TRBJ1-2
CASSLAPGVPSGELFF | TGTGCCAGCAGCTTGGCCCCGGGGGTGCCGTCCGGGGAGCTGTTTTTT | NA | TRBV5-6 | NA | TRBJ2-2
CASSTTGPNQPQHF | TGCGCCAGCAGCACAACAGGGCCCAATCAGCCCCAGCATTTT | NA | TRBV5-1 | NA | TRBJ1-5
CASSPPGLELYTQYF | TGTGCCAGCTCGCCCCCGGGACTAGAATTGTATACGCAGTATTTT | once | TRBV18 | TRBD2 | TRBJ2-3
CASSSPMRDSYEQYF | TGTGCCAGCAGTTCCCCTATGAGGGACTCCTACGAGCAGTACTTC | NA | TRBV28 | NA | TRBJ2-7
CASSHEGQGYGYTF | TGTGCCAGCAGCCACGAGGGACAGGGATATGGCTACACCTTC | NA | TRBV5-6 | TRBD1 | TRBJ1-2